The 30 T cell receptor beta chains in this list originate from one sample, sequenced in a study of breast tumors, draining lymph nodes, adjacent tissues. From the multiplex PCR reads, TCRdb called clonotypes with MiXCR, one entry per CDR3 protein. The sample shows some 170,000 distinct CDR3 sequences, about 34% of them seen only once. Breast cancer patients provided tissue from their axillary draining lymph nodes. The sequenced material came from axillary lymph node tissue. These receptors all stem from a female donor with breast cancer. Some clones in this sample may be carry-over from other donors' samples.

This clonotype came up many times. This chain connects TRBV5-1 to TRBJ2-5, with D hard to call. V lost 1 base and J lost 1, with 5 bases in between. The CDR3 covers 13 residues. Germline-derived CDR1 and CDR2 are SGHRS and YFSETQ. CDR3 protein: CASSLSIQETQYF. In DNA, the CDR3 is TGCGCCAGCAGCTTGTCTATCCAAGAGACCCAGTACTTC. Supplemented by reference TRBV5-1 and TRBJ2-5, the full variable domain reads KAGVTQTPRYLIKTRGQQVTLSCSPISGHRSVSWYQQTPGQGLQFLFEYFSETQRNKGNFPGRFSGRQFSNSRSEMNVSTLELGDSALYLCASSLSIQETQYFGPGTRLLVL.

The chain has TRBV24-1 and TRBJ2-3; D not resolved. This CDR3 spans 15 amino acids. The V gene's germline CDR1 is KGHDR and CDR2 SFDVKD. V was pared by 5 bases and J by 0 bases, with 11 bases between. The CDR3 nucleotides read TGTGCCACCAGTGCAGTATCAACTAGCACAGATACGCAGTATTTT. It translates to CATSAVSTSTDTQYF.

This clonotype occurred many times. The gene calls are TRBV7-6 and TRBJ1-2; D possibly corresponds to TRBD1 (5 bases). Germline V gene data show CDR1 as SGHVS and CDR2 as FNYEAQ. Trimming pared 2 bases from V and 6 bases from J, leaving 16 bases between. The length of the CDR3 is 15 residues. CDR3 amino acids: CASSLTSTAPNGYTF. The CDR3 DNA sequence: TGTGCCAGCAGCTTAACATCGACAGCGCCCAATGGCTACACCTTC.

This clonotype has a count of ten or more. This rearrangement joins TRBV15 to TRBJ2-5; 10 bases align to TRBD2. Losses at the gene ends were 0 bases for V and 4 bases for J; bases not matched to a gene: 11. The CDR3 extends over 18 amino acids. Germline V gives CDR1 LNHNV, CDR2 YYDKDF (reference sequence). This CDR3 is CATSRDVLLAGVGETQYF. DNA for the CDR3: TGTGCCACCAGCAGAGACGTATTGCTAGCGGGAGTGGGAGAGACCCAGTACTTC.

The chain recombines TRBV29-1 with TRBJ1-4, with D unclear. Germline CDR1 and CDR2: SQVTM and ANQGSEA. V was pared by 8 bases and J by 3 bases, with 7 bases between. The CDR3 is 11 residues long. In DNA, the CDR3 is TGCAGCCTGACCCCTAATGAAAAACTGTTTTTT. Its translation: CSLTPNEKLFF. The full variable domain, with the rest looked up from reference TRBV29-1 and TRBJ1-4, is SAVISQKPSRDICQRGTSLTIQCQVDSQVTMMFWYRQQPGQSLTLIATANQGSEATYESGFVIDKFPISRPNLTFSTLTVSNMSPEDSSIYLCSLTPNEKLFFGSGTQLSVL.

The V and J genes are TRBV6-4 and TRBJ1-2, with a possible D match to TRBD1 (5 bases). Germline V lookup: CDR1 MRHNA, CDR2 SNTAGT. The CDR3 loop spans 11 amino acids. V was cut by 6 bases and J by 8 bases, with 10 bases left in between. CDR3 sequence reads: CASRGAYGYTF. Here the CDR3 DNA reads TGTGCCAGCAGAGGGGCCTACGGCTACACCTTC.

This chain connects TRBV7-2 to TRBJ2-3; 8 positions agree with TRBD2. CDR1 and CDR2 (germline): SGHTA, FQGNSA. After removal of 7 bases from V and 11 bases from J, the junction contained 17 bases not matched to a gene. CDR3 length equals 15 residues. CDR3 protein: CASNPSGGTNLRQYF. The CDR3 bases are TGTGCCAGCAACCCCAGCGGGGGCACCAACCTTAGGCAGTATTTT.

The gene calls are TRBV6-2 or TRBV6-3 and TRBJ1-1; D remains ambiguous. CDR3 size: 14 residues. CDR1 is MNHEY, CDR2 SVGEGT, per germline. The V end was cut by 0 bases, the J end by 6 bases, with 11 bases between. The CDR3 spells CASSYSPAEAEAFF. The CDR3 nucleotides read TGTGCCAGCAGTTACTCTCCAGCTGAGGCTGAAGCTTTCTTT.

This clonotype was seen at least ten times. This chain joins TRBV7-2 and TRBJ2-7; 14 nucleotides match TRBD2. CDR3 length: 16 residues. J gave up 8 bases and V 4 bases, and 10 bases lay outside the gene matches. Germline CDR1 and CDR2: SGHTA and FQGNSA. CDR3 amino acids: CASSSRSTSGRAQQYF. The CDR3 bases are TGTGCCAGCAGCTCGCGGTCGACTAGCGGGAGGGCCCAGCAGTACTTC.

Written as DNA, the CDR3 is TGTGCCAGCGTAAGGGGTAGCAATCAGCCCCAGCATTTT. The encoded protein is CASVRGSNQPQHF. The V gene is TRBV12-3 or TRBV12-4, the J gene TRBJ1-5; weak D call: TRBD1 (5 bases). Trimming took 8 bases from V and 0 from J, leaving 8 bases between them. This CDR3 contains 13 residues.

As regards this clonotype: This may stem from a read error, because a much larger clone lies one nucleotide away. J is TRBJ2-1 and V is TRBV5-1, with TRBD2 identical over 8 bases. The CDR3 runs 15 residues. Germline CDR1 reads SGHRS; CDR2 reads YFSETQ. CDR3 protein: CAGSRGGSDSNEQFF. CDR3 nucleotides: TGCGCCGGCAGCCGGGGGGGGTCGGATTCCAATGAGCAGTTCTTC.

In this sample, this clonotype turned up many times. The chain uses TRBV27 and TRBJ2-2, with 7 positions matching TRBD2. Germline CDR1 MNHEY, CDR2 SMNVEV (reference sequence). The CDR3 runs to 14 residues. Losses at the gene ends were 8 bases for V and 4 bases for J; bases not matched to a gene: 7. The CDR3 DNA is TGTGCCAGCGCCGTTGGACTAGTCACCGGGGAGCTGTTTTTT. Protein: CASAVGLVTGELFF.

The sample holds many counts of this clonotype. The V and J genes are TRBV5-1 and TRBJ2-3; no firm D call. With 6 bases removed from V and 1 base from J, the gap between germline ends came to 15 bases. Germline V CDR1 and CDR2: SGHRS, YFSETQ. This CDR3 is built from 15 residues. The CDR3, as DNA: TGCGCCAGCACCCAGACGGAAAGAGGCACAGATACGCAGTATTTT. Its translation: CASTQTERGTDTQYF.

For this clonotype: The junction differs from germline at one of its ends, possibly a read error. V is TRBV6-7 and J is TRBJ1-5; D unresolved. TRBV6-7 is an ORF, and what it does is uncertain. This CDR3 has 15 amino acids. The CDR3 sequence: CASSHSNWGGQPQHF. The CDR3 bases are TGTGCCAGCAGTCACTCGAACTGGGGAGGCCAGCCCCAGCATTTT.

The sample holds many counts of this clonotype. CDR3 in DNA: TGTGCCAGCAGTTTCGGCGTCGAGCAGTACTTC. This gives the protein CASSFGVEQYF. The gene calls are TRBV12-3 or TRBV12-4 and TRBJ2-7; no reliable D call. CDR3 size: 11 residues. The V and J ends lost 3 bases and 6 bases respectively, with 6 bases between them.

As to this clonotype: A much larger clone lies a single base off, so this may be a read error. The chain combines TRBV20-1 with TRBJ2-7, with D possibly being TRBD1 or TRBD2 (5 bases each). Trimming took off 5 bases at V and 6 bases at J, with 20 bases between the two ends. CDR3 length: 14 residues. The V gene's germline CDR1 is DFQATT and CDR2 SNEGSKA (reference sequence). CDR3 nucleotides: TGCAGTGCTCGCACCGGGACGGCAGTCTCCGAGCAGTACTTC. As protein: CSARTGTAVSEQYF.

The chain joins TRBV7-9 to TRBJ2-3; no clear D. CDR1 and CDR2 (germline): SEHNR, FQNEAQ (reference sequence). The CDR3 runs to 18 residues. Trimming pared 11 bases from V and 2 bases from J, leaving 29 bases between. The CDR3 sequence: CALRMTPYEQYFTDTQYF. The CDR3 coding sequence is TGTGCCCTTCGGATGACACCCTACGAGCAGTACTTCACAGATACGCAGTATTTT.

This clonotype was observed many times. The CDR3 nucleotides are TGTGCCACCAGCAGAGGACAGGGGAAAGGGACGGAGACCCAGTACTTC. Translation gives CATSRGQGKGTETQYF. The J gene is TRBJ2-5, the V gene TRBV15; 8 bases map to TRBD1. Germline CDR1 LNHNV, CDR2 YYDKDF (reference sequence). The length of the CDR3 is 16 residues. Unmatched junction bases numbered 9, after V lost 1 base and J lost 5 bases. The full variable domain, with the rest looked up from reference TRBV15 and TRBJ2-5, is DAMVIQNPRYQVTQFGKPVTLSCSQTLNHNVMYWYQQKSSQAPKLLFHYYDKDFNNEADTPDNFQSRRPNTSFCFLDIRSPGLGDTAMYLCATSRGQGKGTETQYFGPGTRLLVL.

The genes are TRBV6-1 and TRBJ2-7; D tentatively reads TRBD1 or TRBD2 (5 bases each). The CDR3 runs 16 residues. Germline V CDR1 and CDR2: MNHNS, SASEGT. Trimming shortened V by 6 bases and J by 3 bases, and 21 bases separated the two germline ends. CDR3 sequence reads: CASRPPPGTVLYEQYF. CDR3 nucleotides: TGTGCCAGCAGACCTCCCCCCGGGACCGTTCTCTACGAGCAGTACTTC.

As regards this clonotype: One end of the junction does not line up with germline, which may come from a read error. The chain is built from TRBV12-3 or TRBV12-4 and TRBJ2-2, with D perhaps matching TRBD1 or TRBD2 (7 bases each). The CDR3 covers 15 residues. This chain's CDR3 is CASSNDREGAGELFF. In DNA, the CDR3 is TGTGCTAGCAGTAACGACAGGGAGGGAGCCGGGGAGCTGTTTTTT.

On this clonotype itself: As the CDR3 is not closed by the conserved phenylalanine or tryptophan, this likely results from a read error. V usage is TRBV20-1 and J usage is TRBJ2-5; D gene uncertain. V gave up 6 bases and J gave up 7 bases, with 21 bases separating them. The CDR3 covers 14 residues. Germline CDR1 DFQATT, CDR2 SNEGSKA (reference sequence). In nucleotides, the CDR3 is TGCAGTGCCCCGACGTTTGGGCAAGAAGCGACCCAGTACCTC. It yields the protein CSAPTFGQEATQYL.

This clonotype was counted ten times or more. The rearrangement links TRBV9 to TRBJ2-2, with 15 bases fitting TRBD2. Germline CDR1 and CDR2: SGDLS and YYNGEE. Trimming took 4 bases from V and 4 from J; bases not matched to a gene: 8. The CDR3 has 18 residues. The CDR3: CASSTGLAGGLGTGELFF. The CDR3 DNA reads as TGTGCCAGCAGCACCGGACTAGCGGGGGGGCTGGGCACCGGGGAGCTGTTTTTT. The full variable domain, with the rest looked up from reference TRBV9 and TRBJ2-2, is DSGVTQTPKHLITATGQRVTLRCSPRSGDLSVYWYQQSLDQGLQFLIQYYNGEERAKGNILERFSAQQFPDLHSELNLSSLELGDSALYFCASSTGLAGGLGTGELFFGEGSRLTVL.

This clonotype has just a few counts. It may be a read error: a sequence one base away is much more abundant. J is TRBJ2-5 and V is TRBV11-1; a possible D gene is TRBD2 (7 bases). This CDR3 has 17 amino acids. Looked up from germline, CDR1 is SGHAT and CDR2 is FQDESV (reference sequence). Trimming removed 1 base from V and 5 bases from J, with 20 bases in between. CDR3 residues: CASSLDDRAGARETQYF. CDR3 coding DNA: TGTGCCAGCAGCTTAGATGATCGCGCGGGGGCGCGGGAGACCCAGTACTTC.

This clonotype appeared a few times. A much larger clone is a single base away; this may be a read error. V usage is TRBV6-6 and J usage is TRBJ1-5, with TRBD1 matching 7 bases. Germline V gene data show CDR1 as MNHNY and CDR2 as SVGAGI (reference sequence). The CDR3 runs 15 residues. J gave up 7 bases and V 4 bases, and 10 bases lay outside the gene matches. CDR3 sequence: CASSSSSGGGQPQHF. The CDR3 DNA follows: TGTGCCAGCAGTTCCTCGTCAGGGGGTGGACAGCCCCAGCATTTT.

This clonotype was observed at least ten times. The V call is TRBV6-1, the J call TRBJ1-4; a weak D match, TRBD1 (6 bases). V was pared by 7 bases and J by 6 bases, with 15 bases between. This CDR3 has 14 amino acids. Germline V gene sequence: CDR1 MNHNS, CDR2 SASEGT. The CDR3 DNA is TGTGCCAGCACCGAAGGACAGATTTATGAAAAACTGTTTTTT. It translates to CASTEGQIYEKLFF.

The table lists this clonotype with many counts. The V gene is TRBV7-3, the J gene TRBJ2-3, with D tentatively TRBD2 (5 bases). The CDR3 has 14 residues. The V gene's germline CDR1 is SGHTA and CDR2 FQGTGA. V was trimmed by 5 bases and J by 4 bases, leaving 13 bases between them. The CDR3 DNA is TGTGCCAGCAGCCTTCTAGCTGAGGCAGATACGCAGTATTTT. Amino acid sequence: CASSLLAEADTQYF.

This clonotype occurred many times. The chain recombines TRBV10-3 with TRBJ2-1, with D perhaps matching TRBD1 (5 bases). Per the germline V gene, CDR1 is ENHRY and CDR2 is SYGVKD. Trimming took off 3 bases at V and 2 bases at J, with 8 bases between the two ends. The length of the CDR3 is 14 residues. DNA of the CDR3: TGTGCCATCAGTGACCCAGGGCCCTACAATGAGCAGTTCTTC. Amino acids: CAISDPGPYNEQFF.

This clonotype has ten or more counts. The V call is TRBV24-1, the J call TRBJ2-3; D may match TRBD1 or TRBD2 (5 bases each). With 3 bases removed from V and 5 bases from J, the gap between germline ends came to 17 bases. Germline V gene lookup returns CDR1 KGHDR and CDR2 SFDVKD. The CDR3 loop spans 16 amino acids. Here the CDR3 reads CATSDPTGAIEDTQYF. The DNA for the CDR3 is TGTGCCACCAGTGATCCGACCGGGGCCATAGAAGATACGCAGTATTTT.

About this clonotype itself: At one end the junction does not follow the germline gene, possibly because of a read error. The CDR3, as DNA: TGCAGTGCTAGGCCCAGCACCTTACAAGCGACCCAGTACTTC. Translating it yields CSARPSTLQATQYF. J is TRBJ2-5 and V is TRBV20-1; D not resolved. Germline lookup yields CDR1 DFQATT and CDR2 SNEGSKA (reference sequence). This CDR3 has 14 amino acids.

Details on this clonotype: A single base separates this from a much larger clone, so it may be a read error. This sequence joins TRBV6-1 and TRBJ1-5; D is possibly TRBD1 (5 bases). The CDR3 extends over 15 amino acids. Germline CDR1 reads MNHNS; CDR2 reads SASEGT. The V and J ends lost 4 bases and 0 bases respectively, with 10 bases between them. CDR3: CASSGRGVSNQPQHF. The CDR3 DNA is TGTGCCAGCAGTGGACGGGGGGTTAGCAATCAGCCCCAGCATTTT.